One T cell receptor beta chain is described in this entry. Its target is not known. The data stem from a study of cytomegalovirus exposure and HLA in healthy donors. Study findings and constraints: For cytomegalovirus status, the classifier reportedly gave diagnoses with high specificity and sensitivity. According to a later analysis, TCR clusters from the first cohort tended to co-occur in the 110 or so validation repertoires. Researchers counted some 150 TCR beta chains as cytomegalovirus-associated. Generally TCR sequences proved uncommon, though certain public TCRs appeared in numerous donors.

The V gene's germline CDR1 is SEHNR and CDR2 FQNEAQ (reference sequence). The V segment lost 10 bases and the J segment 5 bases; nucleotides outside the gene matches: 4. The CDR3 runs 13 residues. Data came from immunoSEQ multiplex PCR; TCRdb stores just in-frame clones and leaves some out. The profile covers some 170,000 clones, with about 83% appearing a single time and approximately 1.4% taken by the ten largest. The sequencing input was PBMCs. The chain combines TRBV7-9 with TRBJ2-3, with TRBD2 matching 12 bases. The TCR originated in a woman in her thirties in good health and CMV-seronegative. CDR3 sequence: CATRTSGVDTQYF. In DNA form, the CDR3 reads TGTGCCACCCGGACTAGCGGGGTAGATACGCAGTATTTT. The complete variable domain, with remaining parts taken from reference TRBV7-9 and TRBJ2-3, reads DTGVSQNPRHKITKRGQNVTFRCDPISEHNRLYWYRQTLGQGPEFLTYFQNEAQLEKSRLLSDRFSAERPKGSFSTLEIQRTEQGDSAMYLCATRTSGVDTQYFGPGTRLTVL.